This TCR beta chain comes out of a study of human T cells and chemical hapten exposure. Study-level information: An approximately 2 cm by approximately 2 cm inner upper arm patch received 2% DPC for sensitization. Variation in per-sample TCR yields came mainly from small pooled library volume differences.

This clonotype was recorded many times. The sample's time point: pre-sensitization, week 0. Treatment noted: therapeutic diphenylcyclopropenone sensitization with weekly scalp DPC. Library construction involved attaching unique molecular identifiers to individual cDNA molecules, which allowed quantitative, reproducible TCR counting. Source study methods: Samples contained a median of roughly 93,000 TCRs, with a range of about 23,224 to 700,000. From the RACE reads, TCRdb called clonotypes with MiXCR, one entry per CDR3 protein. The V and J calls follow TCRdb's processing rather than the paper's. The sample lists about 53,000 distinct CDR3 sequences; more than 8% were seen once. The source was whole blood, collected in connection with sensitization to the hapten diphenylcyclopropenone (DPC). This receptor was identified in a middle-aged man with alopecia areata. Some clones in this sample may be carry-over from other donors' samples.

The CDR3 spells CASSPGINYGYTF. The DNA for the CDR3 is TGTGCCAGCAGCCCCGGAATTAACTATGGCTACACCTTC. The rearrangement joins TRBV7-3 to TRBJ1-2; D remains ambiguous. Germline lookup yields CDR1 SGHTA and CDR2 FQGTGA. Trimming stripped 5 bases from V and 1 base from J, with 8 bases between. There are 13 residues in the CDR3.